This T cell receptor beta chain is drawn from a study of blood T cell repertoires in COVID-19. Study in general: The samples span acute and convalescent COVID-19 from the United States, Italy and Spain. T cells, B-cell-depleted T cells, or PBMCs provided the cDNA or gDNA that served as material.

The length of the CDR3 is 16 residues. J lost 4 bases, V lost 3 bases, and 6 bases had no gene match. In germline, CDR1 is KGHDR, CDR2 SFDVKD. As originally analysed: Estimation of nucleated cell counts was performed using reference gene primer amplification. Only in-frame clones appear in the TCRdb table, and some are missing; sequencing was by immunoSEQ multiplex PCR. The V and J calls and clone size come from that table; D and trimming were worked out from the DNA. The data hold about 54,000 clones, with approximately 90% observed a single time. The origin of this receptor is a woman in her sixties or seventies with active or convalescent COVID-19. Specimen: peripheral blood. This chain connects TRBV24-1 to TRBJ2-3; 10 positions match TRBD2. Here the CDR3 DNA reads TGTGCCACCAGTGATCAAGCGGGGGGGCAGTCAGATACGCAGTATTTT. Its protein product is CATSDQAGGQSDTQYF.